Below, 22 T cell receptor beta chains from the same sample are listed, as sequenced in a study of cytomegalovirus exposure and HLA in healthy donors. TCRdb keeps only in-frame clones here, not all; method: immunoSEQ multiplex PCR. The table lists 190,000 or so clones, more than 65% of them singletons, with around 2.8% in the top ten. Sequencing was done on a sample of PBMCs. These receptors came from a woman between 18 and 29 years old in good health and CMV-seropositive.

The chain links TRBV28 to TRBJ2-2; D is undetermined. The CDR3 has 13 residues. The V gene lost 5 bases and the J gene lost 8 bases, with 12 bases spanning the gap. Per the germline V gene, CDR1 is MDHEN and CDR2 is SYDVKM. CDR3 nucleotide sequence: TGTGCCAGCAGTGGGCCTATTCGGGGGGAGCTGTTTTTT. Translated: CASSGPIRGELFF.

This clone has a handful of counts. This rearrangement joins TRBV5-1 to TRBJ1-6, with 7 bases identical to TRBD1. Trimming cost V 4 bases and J 7 bases; bases outside gene matches: 5. Germline CDR1 reads SGHRS; CDR2 reads YFSETQ. CDR3 length equals 14 residues. The CDR3 sequence: CASSGQVQNSPLHF. The CDR3 DNA sequence: TGCGCCAGCAGCGGACAGGTCCAAAATTCACCCCTCCACTTT.

CDR3 protein: CASSSGGNGFLHF. As DNA, the CDR3 is TGTGCCAGCAGTTCTGGGGGGAACGGCTTCCTCCACTTT. The J gene is TRBJ1-6, the V gene TRBV6-6; a weak D match, TRBD1 (5 bases). V was shortened by 4 bases and J by 15 bases, with 16 bases between the two germline ends. From germline, CDR1 is MNHNY and CDR2 SVGAGI (reference sequence). The CDR3 spans 13 residues.

CDR3 DNA: TGTGCCAGCAGCTTAACAGCAGTTACAGATACGCAGTATTTT. Translated, it gives CASSLTAVTDTQYF. This chain uses TRBV7-8 with TRBJ2-3; unclear D gene. This CDR3 has 14 residues. CDR1 is SGHVS, CDR2 FQNEAQ, per germline. Trimming took off 2 bases at V and 3 bases at J, with 9 bases between the two ends.

The rearrangement joins TRBV5-5 to TRBJ2-1; the match to TRBD2 covers 8 bases. The CDR3 totals 16 residues. CDR1 is SGHKS and CDR2 is YYEKEE in the germline V gene (reference sequence). The trim removed 1 base at V and 4 bases at J, leaving 7 bases unmatched. CDR3 in amino acids: CASSLRSLAGYNEQFF. The CDR3 region has the DNA TGTGCCAGCAGCTTGCGGTCGCTAGCGGGTTACAATGAGCAGTTCTTC.

CDR3 loop: CSRDYPYNEQFF. In nucleotides, the CDR3 is TGCAGCCGGGACTACCCCTACAATGAGCAGTTCTTC. This chain uses TRBV29-1 with TRBJ2-1, with TRBD2 matching 7 bases. This CDR3 is 12 amino acids long. CDR1 and CDR2 (germline): SQVTM, ANQGSEA. With V trimmed by 8 bases and J by 2 bases, 3 bases remained unmatched.

J is TRBJ1-1 and V is TRBV9, with TRBD1 matching 7 bases. V shed 4 bases and J 1 base; nucleotides not matched to a gene: 4. Germline V gene data show CDR1 as SGDLS and CDR2 as YYNGEE. This CDR3 contains 14 residues. CDR3 bases: TGTGCCAGCAGCTCGACAGGGCGGAACACTGAAGCTTTCTTT. Translation gives CASSSTGRNTEAFF.

The V call is TRBV4-3, the J call TRBJ2-2, with 12 bases lining up with TRBD2. V lost 2 bases and J lost 5; bases outside the gene matches: 9. In germline, CDR1 is LGHNA, CDR2 YSLEER. This CDR3 contains 18 residues. CDR3 sequence: CASSQRASGGAETGELFF. CDR3 bases: TGCGCCAGCAGCCAACGTGCTAGCGGGGGGGCCGAGACCGGGGAGCTGTTTTTT.

V and J are TRBV23-1 and TRBJ2-2; possible D gene TRBD1, 6 bases. TRBV23-1 is known as an ORF, though its function is uncertain. The length of the CDR3 is 16 residues. Trimming took 4 bases from V and 0 from J, leaving 12 bases between them. The CDR3 DNA reads TGCGCCAGCAGTCGAACCGGGACACCGAACACCGGGGAGCTGTTTTTT. Translating gives CASSRTGTPNTGELFF.

This chain connects TRBV7-9 to TRBJ1-5, with a possible D match to TRBD1 (5 bases). The CDR3 has 18 amino acids. In germline, CDR1 is SEHNR, CDR2 FQNEAQ (reference sequence). The V gene lost 5 bases and the J gene lost 3 bases, with 23 bases spanning the gap. The CDR3 DNA sequence: TGTGCCAGCAGCGGAAGTACCAAAACGACAGTTTCCAATCAGCCCCAGCATTTT. Its protein is CASSGSTKTTVSNQPQHF.

The genes are TRBV10-3 and TRBJ1-4; D unresolved. CDR3 length equals 15 residues. Germline V gene data show CDR1 as ENHRY and CDR2 as SYGVKD. Between the trimmed V and J ends, which lost 0 bases and 0 bases, there was a span of 5 bases. CDR3 nucleotides: TGTGCCATCAGTGAGTCCCCAGCAACTAATGAAAAACTGTTTTTT. Translation: CAISESPATNEKLFF.

The V call is TRBV5-6, the J call TRBJ1-1; D gene unclear. The CDR3 spans 15 residues. Germline V gene lookup returns CDR1 SGHDT and CDR2 YYEEEE. Trimming removed 1 base from V and 0 bases from J, with 10 bases in between. This CDR3 reads CASSLIQSMNTEAFF. The CDR3 DNA follows: TGTGCCAGCAGCTTGATTCAGTCCATGAACACTGAAGCTTTCTTT. Based on the CDR3 plus reference TRBV5-6 and TRBJ1-1, the full variable domain is DAGVTQSPTHLIKTRGQQVTLRCSPKSGHDTVSWYQQALGQGPQFIFQYYEEEERQRGNFPDRFSGHQFPNYSSELNVNALLLGDSALYLCASSLIQSMNTEAFFGQGTRLTVV.

The V gene is TRBV2, the J gene TRBJ2-7; 10 nucleotides match TRBD2. Trimming cost V 6 bases and J 3 bases; bases outside gene matches: 8. The CDR3 is 15 residues long. CDR1 is SNHLY and CDR2 is FYNNEI in the germline V gene. In DNA, the CDR3 is TGTGCCAGCAGGGTGGGGGGACTAGCGATCTACGAGCAGTACTTC. It yields the protein CASRVGGLAIYEQYF.

This clone was seen only a few times. The chain carries TRBV20-1 and TRBJ2-1; D gene uncertain. The CDR3 consists of 11 residues. V was cut by 0 bases and J by 10 bases, with 7 bases left in between. CDR1 DFQATT and CDR2 SNEGSKA come from the germline V gene (reference sequence). For the CDR3, the DNA is TGCAGTGCTAGAGATTGGAGCGAGCAGTTCTTC. It translates to CSARDWSEQFF.

The chain employs TRBV6-6 and TRBJ1-5; possibly TRBD1 for D (5 bases). Trimming took 8 bases from V and 0 from J, leaving 14 bases between them. This CDR3 has 15 amino acids. Per germline, CDR1 MNHNY and CDR2 SVGAGI (reference sequence). The DNA for the CDR3 is TGTGCCAGCTTGCCGGGACTACGTAGCAATCAGCCCCAGCATTTT. It encodes CASLPGLRSNQPQHF.

The chain carries TRBV27 and TRBJ1-1; D remains ambiguous. V was trimmed by 6 bases and J by 1 base, leaving 9 bases between them. CDR1 and CDR2 (germline): MNHEY, SMNVEV (reference sequence). This CDR3 is 13 amino acids long. The CDR3 loop reads CASSHPGNTEAFF. The CDR3 coding sequence is TGTGCCAGCAGCCACCCAGGGAACACTGAAGCTTTCTTT.

CDR3 coding DNA: TGTGCCAGCAGCTTGGAGACAGGGGGGCTTAGTGCCCAGCATTTT. Protein product: CASSLETGGLSAQHF. V is TRBV5-5 and J is TRBJ1-5; 9 bases map to TRBD1. This CDR3 contains 15 residues. Germline V gene data show CDR1 as SGHKS and CDR2 as YYEKEE (reference sequence). With V trimmed by 0 bases and J by 11 bases, 9 bases remained unmatched.

The chain recombines TRBV7-8 with TRBJ1-4; 7 bases line up with TRBD1. This CDR3 region has 15 residues. Unmatched junction bases numbered 8, after V lost 5 bases and J lost 5 bases. The germline gives CDR1 SGHVS, CDR2 FQNEAQ. The CDR3 reads CASSPVEGANEKLFF. For the CDR3, the DNA is TGTGCCAGCAGCCCCGTGGAGGGGGCGAATGAAAAACTGTTTTTT.

The gene calls are TRBV28 and TRBJ1-3, with a tentative D call TRBD1 (5 bases). V was shortened by 9 bases and J by 4 bases, with 22 bases between the two germline ends. Germline V CDR1 and CDR2: MDHEN, SYDVKM. The CDR3 runs 16 residues. This CDR3 reads CASHMRTRGEGNTIYF. The DNA of the CDR3 is TGTGCCAGTCACATGAGGACCCGGGGGGAAGGAAACACCATATATTTT. The full variable domain, in which reference TRBV28 and TRBJ1-3 provide the parts outside the CDR3, is DVKVTQSSRYLVKRTGEKVFLECVQDMDHENMFWYRQDPGLGLRLIYFSYDVKMKEKGDIPEGYSVSREKKERFSLILESASTNQTSMYLCASHMRTRGEGNTIYFGEGSWLTVV.

This rearrangement joins TRBV2 to TRBJ1-2; 8 nucleotides agree with TRBD1. Losses at the gene ends were 11 bases for V and 5 bases for J; bases not matched to a gene: 7. The CDR3 covers 12 residues. The germline gives CDR1 SNHLY, CDR2 FYNNEI. CDR3 DNA: TGTGCCGTAGACAGGGGTAATTATGGCTACACCTTC. Protein product: CAVDRGNYGYTF.

The chain has TRBV6-1 and TRBJ1-2; D may be TRBD1 (5 bases). Trimming cost V 8 bases and J 8 bases, with 21 bases left between them. The CDR3 length is 14 residues. Germline CDR1 and CDR2: MNHNS and SASEGT. The DNA for the CDR3 is TGTGCCAGCGGCGGGACGACCGAGCCTCCCGGCTACACCTTC. It is translated as CASGGTTEPPGYTF.

The chain is built from TRBV4-1 and TRBJ1-5, with TRBD1 as a possible D gene (6 bases). V was trimmed by 0 bases and J by 3 bases, leaving 9 bases between them. Per germline, CDR1 MGHRA and CDR2 YSYEKL. The CDR3 is made up of 15 amino acids. The CDR3 protein is CASSQDNRVNQPQHF. The CDR3 DNA reads TGCGCCAGCAGCCAAGATAACAGGGTCAATCAGCCCCAGCATTTT.